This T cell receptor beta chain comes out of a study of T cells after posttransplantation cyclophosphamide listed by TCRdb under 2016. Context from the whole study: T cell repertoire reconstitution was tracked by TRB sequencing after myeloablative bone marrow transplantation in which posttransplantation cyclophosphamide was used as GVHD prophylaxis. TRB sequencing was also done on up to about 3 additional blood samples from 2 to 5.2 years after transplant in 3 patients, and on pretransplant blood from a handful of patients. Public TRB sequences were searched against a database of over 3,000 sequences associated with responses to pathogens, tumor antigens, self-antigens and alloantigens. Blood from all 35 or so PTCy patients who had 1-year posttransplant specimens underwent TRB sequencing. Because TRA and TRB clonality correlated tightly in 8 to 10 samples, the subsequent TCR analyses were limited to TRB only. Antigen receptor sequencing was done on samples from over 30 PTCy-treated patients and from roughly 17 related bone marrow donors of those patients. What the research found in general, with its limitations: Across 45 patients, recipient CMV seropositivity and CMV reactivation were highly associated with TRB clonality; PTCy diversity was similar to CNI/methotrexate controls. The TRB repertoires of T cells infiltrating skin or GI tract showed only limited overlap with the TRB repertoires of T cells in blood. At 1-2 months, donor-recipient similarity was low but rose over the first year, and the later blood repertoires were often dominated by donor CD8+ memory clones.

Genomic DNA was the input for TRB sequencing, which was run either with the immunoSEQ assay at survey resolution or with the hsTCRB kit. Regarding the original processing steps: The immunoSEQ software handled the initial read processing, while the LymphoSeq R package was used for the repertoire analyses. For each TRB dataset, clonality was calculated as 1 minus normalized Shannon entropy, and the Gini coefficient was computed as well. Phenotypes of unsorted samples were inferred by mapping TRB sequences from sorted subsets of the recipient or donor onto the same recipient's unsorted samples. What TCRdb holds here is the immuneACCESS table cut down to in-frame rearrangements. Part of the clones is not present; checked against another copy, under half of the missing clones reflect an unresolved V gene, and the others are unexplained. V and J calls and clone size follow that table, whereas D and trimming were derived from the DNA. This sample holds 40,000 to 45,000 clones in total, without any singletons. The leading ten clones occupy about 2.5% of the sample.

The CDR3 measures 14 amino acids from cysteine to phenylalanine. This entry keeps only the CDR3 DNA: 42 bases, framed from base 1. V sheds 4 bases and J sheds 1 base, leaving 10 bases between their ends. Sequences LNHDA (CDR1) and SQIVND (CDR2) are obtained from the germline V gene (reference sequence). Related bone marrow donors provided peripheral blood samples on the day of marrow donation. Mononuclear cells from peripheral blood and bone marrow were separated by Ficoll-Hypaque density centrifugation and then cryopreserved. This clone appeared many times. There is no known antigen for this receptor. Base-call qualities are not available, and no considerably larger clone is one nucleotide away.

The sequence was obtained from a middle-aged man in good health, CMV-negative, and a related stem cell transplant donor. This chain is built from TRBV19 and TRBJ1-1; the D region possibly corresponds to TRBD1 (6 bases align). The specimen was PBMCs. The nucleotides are TGTGCCAGTAGTAGACGACAGGAGAACACTGAAGCTTTCTTT. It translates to CASSRRQENTEAFF.